This T cell receptor beta chain was sequenced for a study of blood T cell repertoires in COVID-19. Study details: Samples representing acute and convalescent COVID-19 were sourced from the United States, Italy and Spain. In each case, the material was cDNA or gDNA derived from T cells, B-cell-depleted T cells, or PBMCs.

This table comes from immunoSEQ multiplex PCR, and its TCRdb copy is limited to in-frame clones, with some not included. The data contain some 160,000 clones, around 89% of them singletons. Germline CDR1 and CDR2: MNHEY and SMNVEV (reference sequence). The CDR3 extends over 14 amino acids. J lost 6 bases, V lost 6 bases, and 7 bases had no gene match. The source of this sequence is a man aged 55 to 70 with acute or convalescent COVID-19. The sequenced material came from peripheral blood. This chain joins TRBV27 and TRBJ2-5, with 10 nucleotides matching TRBD1. CDR3 loop: CASRRDRGFKTQYF. In DNA, the CDR3 is TGTGCCAGCAGAAGGGACAGGGGTTTCAAGACCCAGTACTTC.